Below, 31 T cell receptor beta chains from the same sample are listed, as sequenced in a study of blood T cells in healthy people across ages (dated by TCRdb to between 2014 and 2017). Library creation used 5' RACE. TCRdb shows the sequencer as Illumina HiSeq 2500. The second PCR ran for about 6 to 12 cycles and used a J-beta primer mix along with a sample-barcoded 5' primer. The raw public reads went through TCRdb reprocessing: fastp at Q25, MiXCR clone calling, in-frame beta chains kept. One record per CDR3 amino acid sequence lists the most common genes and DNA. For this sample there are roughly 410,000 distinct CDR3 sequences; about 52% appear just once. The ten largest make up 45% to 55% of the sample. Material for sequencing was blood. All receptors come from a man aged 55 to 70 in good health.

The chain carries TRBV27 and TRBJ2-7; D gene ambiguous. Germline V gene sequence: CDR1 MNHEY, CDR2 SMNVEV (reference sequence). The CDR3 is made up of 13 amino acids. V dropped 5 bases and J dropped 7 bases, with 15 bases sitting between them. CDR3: CASSVLRLDEQYF. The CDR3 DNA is TGTGCCAGCAGTGTTCTGCGGTTGGATGAGCAGTACTTC.

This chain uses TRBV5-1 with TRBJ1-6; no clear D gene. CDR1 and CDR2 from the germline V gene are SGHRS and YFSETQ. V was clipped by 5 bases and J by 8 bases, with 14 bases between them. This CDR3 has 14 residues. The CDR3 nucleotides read TGCGCCAGCAGAGTGGACGGAGCGGATTCACCCCTCCACTTT. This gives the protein CASRVDGADSPLHF. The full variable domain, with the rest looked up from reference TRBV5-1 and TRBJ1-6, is KAGVTQTPRYLIKTRGQQVTLSCSPISGHRSVSWYQQTPGQGLQFLFEYFSETQRNKGNFPGRFSGRQFSNSRSEMNVSTLELGDSALYLCASRVDGADSPLHFGNGTRLTVT.

CDR3 DNA: TGTGCCAGCAGTCTACCCCTCGGGGCAGGGGGCAATGAGCAGTTCTTC. Translation gives CASSLPLGAGGNEQFF. This chain connects TRBV28 to TRBJ2-1, with 7 bases that match TRBD1. With 5 bases clipped from V and 6 bases from J, the junction kept 13 bases outside the gene matches. The CDR3 sequence is 16 residues long. Germline V lookup: CDR1 MDHEN, CDR2 SYDVKM.

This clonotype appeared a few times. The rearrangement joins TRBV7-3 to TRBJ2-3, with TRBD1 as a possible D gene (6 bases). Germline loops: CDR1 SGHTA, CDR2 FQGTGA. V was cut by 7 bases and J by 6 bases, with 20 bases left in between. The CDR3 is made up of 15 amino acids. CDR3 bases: TGTGCCAGCACCCCCTGGGGGCTGAGCCGGGATACGCAGTATTTT. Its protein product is CASTPWGLSRDTQYF. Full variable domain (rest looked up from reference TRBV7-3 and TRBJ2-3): GAGVSQTPSNKVTEKGKYVELRCDPISGHTALYWYRQSLGQGPEFLIYFQGTGAADDSGLPNDRFFAVRPEGSVSTLKIQRTERGDSAVYLCASTPWGLSRDTQYFGPGTRLTVL.

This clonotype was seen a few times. As DNA, the CDR3 is TGTGCCAGCAGTTACTCCACCAGCGCCTACTCCTACGAGCAGTACTTC. Its protein is CASSYSTSAYSYEQYF. V gene TRBV6-2 or TRBV6-3 combines with J gene TRBJ2-7, with D hard to call. Germline V CDR1 and CDR2: MNHEY, SVGEGT. Trimming took off 0 bases at V and 0 bases at J, with 12 bases between the two ends. This CDR3 spans 16 amino acids.

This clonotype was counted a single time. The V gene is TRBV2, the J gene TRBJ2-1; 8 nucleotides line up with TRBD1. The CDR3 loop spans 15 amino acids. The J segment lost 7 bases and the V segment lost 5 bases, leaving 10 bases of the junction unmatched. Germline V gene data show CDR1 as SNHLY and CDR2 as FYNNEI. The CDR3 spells CASSQDRGSMNEQFF. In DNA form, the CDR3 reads TGTGCCAGCAGTCAAGACAGGGGTAGTATGAATGAGCAGTTCTTC.

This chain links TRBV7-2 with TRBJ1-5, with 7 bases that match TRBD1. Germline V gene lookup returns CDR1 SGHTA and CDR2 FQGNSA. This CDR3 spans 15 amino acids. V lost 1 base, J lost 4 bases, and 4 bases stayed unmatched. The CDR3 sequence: CASSLDRGWNQPQHF. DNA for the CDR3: TGTGCCAGCAGCTTAGACAGGGGATGGAATCAGCCCCAGCATTTT.

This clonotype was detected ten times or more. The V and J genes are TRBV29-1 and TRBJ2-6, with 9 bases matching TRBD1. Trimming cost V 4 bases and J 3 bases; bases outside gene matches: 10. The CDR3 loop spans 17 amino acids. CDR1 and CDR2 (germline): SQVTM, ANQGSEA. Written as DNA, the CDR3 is TGCAGCGTTGGGCACAGGGGGCAAGGATTTGGGGCCAACGTCCTGACTTTC. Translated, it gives CSVGHRGQGFGANVLTF. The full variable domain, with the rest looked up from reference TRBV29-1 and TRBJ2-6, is SAVISQKPSRDICQRGTSLTIQCQVDSQVTMMFWYRQQPGQSLTLIATANQGSEATYESGFVIDKFPISRPNLTFSTLTVSNMSPEDSSIYLCSVGHRGQGFGANVLTFGAGSRLTVL.

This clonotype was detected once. This chain's CDR3 is CSARDWQGSNQPQHF. In DNA form, the CDR3 reads TGCAGTGCTAGAGATTGGCAGGGTAGCAATCAGCCCCAGCATTTT. The chain links TRBV20-1 to TRBJ1-5, with D perhaps matching TRBD1 (5 bases). Germline-derived CDR1 and CDR2 are DFQATT and SNEGSKA (reference sequence). V gave up 0 bases and J gave up 0 bases, with 9 bases separating them. The CDR3 length is 15 residues.

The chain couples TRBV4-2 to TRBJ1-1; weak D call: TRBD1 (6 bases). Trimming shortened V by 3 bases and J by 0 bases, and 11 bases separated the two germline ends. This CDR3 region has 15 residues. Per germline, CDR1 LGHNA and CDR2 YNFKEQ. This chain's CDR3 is CASSQGDKMNTEAFF. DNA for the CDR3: TGTGCCAGCAGCCAGGGGGACAAGATGAACACTGAAGCTTTCTTT.

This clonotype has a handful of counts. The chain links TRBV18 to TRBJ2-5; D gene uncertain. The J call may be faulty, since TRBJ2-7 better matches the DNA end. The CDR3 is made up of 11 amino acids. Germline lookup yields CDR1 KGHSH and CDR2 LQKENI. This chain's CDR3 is CASSPSHEQYF. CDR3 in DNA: TGTGCCAGCTCACCATCGCACGAGCAGTACTTC.

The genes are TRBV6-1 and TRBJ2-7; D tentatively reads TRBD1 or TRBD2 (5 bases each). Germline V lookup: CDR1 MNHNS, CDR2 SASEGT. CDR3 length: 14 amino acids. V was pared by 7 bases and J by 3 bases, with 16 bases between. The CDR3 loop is CASTPGSGLYEQYF. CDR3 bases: TGTGCCAGCACCCCAGGGAGCGGACTCTACGAGCAGTACTTC.

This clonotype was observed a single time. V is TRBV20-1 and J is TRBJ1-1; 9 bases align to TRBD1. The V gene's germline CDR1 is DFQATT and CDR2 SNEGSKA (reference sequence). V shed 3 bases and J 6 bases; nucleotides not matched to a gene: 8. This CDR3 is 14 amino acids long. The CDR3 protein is CSARKGQGSAEAFF. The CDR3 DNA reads TGCAGTGCTAGGAAGGGACAGGGAAGCGCTGAAGCTTTCTTT.

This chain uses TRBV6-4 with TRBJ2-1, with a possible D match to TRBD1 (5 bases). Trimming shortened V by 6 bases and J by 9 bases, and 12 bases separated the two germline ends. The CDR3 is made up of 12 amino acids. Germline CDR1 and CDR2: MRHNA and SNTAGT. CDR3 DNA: TGTGCCAGCAGCACAGGCCTCGGTGAGCAGTTCTTC. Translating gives CASSTGLGEQFF.

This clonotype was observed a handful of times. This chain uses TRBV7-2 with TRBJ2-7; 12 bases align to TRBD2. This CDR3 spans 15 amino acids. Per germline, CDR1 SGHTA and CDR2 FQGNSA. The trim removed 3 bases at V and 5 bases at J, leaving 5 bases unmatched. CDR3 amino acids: CASSFRLAGVNEQYF. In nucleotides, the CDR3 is TGTGCCAGCAGCTTTAGACTAGCGGGAGTTAACGAGCAGTACTTC.

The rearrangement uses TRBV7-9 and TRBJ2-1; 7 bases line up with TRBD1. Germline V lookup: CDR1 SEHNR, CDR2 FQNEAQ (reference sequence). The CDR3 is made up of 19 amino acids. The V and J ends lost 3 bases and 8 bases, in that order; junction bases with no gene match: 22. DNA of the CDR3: TGTGCCAGCAGCTTCGGGTCCCGGCACAGGGGCCCGGGTGCCTATGAGCAGTTCTTC. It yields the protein CASSFGSRHRGPGAYEQFF.

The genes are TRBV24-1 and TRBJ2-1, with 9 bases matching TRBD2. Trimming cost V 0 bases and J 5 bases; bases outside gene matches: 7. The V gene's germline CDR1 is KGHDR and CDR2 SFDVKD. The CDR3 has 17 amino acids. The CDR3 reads CATSDLPLASGNNEQFF. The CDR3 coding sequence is TGTGCCACCAGTGATTTGCCATTGGCTAGCGGGAACAATGAGCAGTTCTTC.

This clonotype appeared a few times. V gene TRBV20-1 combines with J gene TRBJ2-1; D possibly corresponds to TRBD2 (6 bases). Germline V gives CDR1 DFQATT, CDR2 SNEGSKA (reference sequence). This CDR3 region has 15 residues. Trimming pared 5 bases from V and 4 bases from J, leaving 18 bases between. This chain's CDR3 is CSAGGEVADYNEQFF. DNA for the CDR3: TGCAGTGCTGGGGGTGAGGTAGCGGATTACAATGAGCAGTTCTTC.

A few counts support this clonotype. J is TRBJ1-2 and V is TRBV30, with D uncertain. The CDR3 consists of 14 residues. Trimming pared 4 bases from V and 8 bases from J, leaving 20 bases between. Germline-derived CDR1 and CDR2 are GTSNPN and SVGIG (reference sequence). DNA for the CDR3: TGTGCCTGGATCATTGGAGGGAGGGTAGGCGGCTACACCTTC. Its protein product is CAWIIGGRVGGYTF. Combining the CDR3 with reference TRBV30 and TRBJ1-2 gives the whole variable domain SQTIHQWPATLVQPVGSPLSLECTVEGTSNPNLYWYRQAAGRGLQLLFYSVGIGQISSEVPQNLSASRPQDRQFILSSKKLLLSDSGFYLCAWIIGGRVGGYTFGSGTRLTVV.

This CDR3 reads CSAFRDRRDEQYF. In nucleotides, the CDR3 is TGCAGCGCATTCCGGGACAGGCGAGACGAGCAGTACTTC. The J gene is TRBJ2-5, the V gene TRBV29-1; 8 positions agree with TRBD1. The end of the DNA aligns better with TRBJ2-7, so the J call may be wrong. CDR3 length: 13 amino acids. From germline, CDR1 is SQVTM and CDR2 ANQGSEA.

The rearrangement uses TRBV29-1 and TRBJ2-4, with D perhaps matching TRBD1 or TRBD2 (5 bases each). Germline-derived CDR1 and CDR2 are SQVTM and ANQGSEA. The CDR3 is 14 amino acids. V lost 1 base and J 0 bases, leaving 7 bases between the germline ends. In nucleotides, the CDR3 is TGCAGCGTTGAAGGGGGGTTAGCCAAAAACATTCAGTACTTC. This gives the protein CSVEGGLAKNIQYF.

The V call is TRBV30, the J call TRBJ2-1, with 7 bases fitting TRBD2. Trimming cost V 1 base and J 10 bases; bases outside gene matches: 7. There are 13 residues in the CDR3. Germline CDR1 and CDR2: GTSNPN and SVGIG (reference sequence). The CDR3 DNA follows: TGTGCCTGGAGTGGATTTGCGGGAGAGGAGCAGTTCTTC. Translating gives CAWSGFAGEEQFF. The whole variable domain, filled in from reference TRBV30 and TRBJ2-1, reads SQTIHQWPATLVQPVGSPLSLECTVEGTSNPNLYWYRQAAGRGLQLLFYSVGIGQISSEVPQNLSASRPQDRQFILSSKKLLLSDSGFYLCAWSGFAGEEQFFGPGTRLTVL.

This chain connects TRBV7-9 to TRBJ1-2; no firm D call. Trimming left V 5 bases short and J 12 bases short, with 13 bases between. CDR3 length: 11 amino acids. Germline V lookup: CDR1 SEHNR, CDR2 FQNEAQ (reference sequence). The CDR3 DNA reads TGTGCCAGCAGCCGCGAGGGAGGACACACCTTC. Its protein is CASSREGGHTF.

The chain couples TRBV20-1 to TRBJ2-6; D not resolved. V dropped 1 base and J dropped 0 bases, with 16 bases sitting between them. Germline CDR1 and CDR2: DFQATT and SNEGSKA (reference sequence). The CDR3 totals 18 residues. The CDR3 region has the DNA TGCAGTGCTAGAGTATTGGCAGGCGAGAGCTCTGGGGCCAACGTCCTGACTTTC. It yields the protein CSARVLAGESSGANVLTF.

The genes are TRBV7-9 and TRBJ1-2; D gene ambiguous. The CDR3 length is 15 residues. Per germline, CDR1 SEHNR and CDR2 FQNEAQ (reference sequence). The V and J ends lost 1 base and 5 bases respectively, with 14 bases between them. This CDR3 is CASSLGSGPMYGYTF. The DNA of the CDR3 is TGTGCCAGCAGCTTAGGGTCTGGACCGATGTATGGCTACACCTTC.

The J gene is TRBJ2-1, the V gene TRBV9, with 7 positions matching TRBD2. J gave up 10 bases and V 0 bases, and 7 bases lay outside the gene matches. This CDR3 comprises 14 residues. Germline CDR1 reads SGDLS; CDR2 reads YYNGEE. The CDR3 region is CASSVGPDGGEQFF. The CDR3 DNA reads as TGTGCCAGCAGCGTAGGACCGGACGGGGGGGAGCAGTTCTTC.

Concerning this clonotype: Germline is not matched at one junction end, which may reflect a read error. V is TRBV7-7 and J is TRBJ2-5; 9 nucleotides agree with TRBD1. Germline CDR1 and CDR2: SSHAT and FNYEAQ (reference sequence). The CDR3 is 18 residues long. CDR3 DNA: TGTGCTAGCAGCTTAAGTTATGGGAACAGGGGGCGCAGAGAGACCCAGTACTTC. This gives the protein CASSLSYGNRGRRETQYF. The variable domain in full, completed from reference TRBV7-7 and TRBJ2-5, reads GAGVSQSPRYKVTKRGQDVTLRCDPISSHATLYWYQQALGQGPEFLTYFNYEAQPDKSGLPSDRFSAERPEGSISTLTIQRTEQRDSAMYRCASSLSYGNRGRRETQYFGPGTRLLVL.

CDR3 coding DNA: TGTGCCAGCAGTTACTCGGGGGGCCGGGGTAATGAGCAGTTCTTC. This gives the protein CASSYSGGRGNEQFF. The chain carries TRBV6-5 and TRBJ2-1; D might be TRBD1 or TRBD2, each matching 6 bases. The CDR3 is 15 residues long. V was shortened by 0 bases and J by 7 bases, with 13 bases between the two germline ends. Germline V CDR1 and CDR2: MNHEY, SVGAGI.

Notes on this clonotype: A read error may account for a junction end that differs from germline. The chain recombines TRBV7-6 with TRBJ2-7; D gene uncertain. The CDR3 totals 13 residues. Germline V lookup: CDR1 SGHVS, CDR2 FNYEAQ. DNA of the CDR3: TGTGCCGGCAGCTTCTCGGACGACTACGAGCAGTACTTC. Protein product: CAGSFSDDYEQYF.

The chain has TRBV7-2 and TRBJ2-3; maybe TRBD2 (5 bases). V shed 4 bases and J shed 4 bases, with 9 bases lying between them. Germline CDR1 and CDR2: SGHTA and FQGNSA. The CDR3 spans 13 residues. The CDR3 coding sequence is TGTGCCAGCAGCTCACTAGATTCAGATACGCAGTATTTT. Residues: CASSSLDSDTQYF.

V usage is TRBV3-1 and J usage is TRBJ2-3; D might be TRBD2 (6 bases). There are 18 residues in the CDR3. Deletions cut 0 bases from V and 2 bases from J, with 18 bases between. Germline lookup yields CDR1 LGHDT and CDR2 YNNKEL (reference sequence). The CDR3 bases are TGTGCCAGCAGCCAAGATTCCCCCCGGGACTCAACCACAGATACGCAGTATTTT. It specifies CASSQDSPRDSTTDTQYF.